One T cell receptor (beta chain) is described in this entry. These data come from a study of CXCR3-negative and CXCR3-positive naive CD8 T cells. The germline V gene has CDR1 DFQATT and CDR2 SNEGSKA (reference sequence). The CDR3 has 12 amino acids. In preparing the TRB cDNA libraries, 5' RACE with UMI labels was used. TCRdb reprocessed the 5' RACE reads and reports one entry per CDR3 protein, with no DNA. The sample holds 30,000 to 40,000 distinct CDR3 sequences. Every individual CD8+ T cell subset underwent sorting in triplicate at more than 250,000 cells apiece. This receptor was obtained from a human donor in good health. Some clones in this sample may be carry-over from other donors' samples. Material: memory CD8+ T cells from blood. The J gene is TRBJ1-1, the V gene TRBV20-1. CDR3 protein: CSALIGNTEAFF.